The 12 T cell receptor beta chains reported below all come from one sample, sequenced in a study of blood T cells in healthy people across ages. Sample-barcoded 5' priming and a J-beta primer mix drove a second PCR of about 6 to 12 cycles. TCRdb fed the 5' RACE reads into MiXCR, producing one record per CDR3 protein. Of some 1.8 million distinct CDR3 sequences in the sample, about 39% were seen once. The sequenced sample consisted of blood. The receptors originated from a human donor in good health.

The J gene is TRBJ1-2, the V gene TRBV6-4, with a tentative D call TRBD1 (5 bases). V was trimmed by 11 bases and J by 1 base, leaving 14 bases between them. Germline lookup yields CDR1 MRHNA and CDR2 SNTAGT. The CDR3 extends over 13 amino acids. The CDR3 sequence is CASRGSLNYGYTF. The DNA for the CDR3 is TGTGCCTCAAGGGGCAGTCTTAACTATGGCTACACCTTC.

Turning to this clonotype: The conserved phenylalanine or tryptophan normally closing the CDR3 is absent here, so this likely arose from a read error. V and J are TRBV7-9 and TRBJ1-2; D is perhaps TRBD1 (5 bases). Germline V gene lookup returns CDR1 SEHNR and CDR2 FQNEAQ (reference sequence). Trimming cost V 5 bases and J 5 bases, with 21 bases left between them. The CDR3 totals 16 residues. The CDR3 DNA reads TGTGCCAGCAGCCCTACAGGCGGGTCGGTCCAATATGGCTACACCTGC. Encoded protein: CASSPTGGSVQYGYTC.

This clonotype was counted a few times. The DNA for the CDR3 is TGTGCCAGCAGCTCCCGGGACCGGGATTACAATGAGCAGTTCTTC. Residues: CASSSRDRDYNEQFF. The chain links TRBV11-2 to TRBJ2-1; D could derive from TRBD1 or TRBD2 (5 bases each). CDR1 SGHAT and CDR2 FQNNGV come from the germline V gene. The CDR3 extends over 15 amino acids. V was clipped by 4 bases and J by 4 bases, with 14 bases between them.

This clonotype was found a few times. In nucleotides, the CDR3 is TGTGCCAGCAGCCCCTGGGAGGACAATCAGCCCCAGCATTTT. It codes for CASSPWEDNQPQHF. The chain carries TRBV7-8 and TRBJ1-5, with no clear D. V was shortened by 5 bases and J by 3 bases, with 11 bases between the two germline ends. The germline V gene has CDR1 SGHVS and CDR2 FQNEAQ. There are 14 residues in the CDR3.

To note about this clonotype: This may come from a read error, since a much larger clone is one base off. The rearrangement links TRBV24-1 to TRBJ2-4; D might be TRBD2 (6 bases). Deletions cut 6 bases from V and 13 bases from J, with 15 bases between. The CDR3 is made up of 12 amino acids. Germline V gene data show CDR1 as KGHDR and CDR2 as SFDVKD. Written as DNA, the CDR3 is TGTGCCACCAGTTCTTGGTGGGGGGAGCAGTACTTC. Amino acid sequence: CATSSWWGEQYF.

The chain carries TRBV15 and TRBJ2-5; 11 positions match TRBD1. The CDR3 is 17 residues long. Trimming took 3 bases from V and 5 from J; bases not matched to a gene: 11. Germline V CDR1 and CDR2: LNHNV, YYDKDF (reference sequence). The CDR3 DNA sequence: TGTGCCACCAGCAGCGGGACAGGGGGAATGTTGGAGGAGACCCAGTACTTC. This codes for CATSSGTGGMLEETQYF.

The V and J genes are TRBV20-1 and TRBJ2-5, with TRBD2 matching over 7 bases. The germline V gene has CDR1 DFQATT and CDR2 SNEGSKA (reference sequence). This CDR3 region has 14 residues. With 5 bases clipped from V and 7 bases from J, the junction kept 13 bases outside the gene matches. The CDR3 DNA follows: TGCAGTGCTCCTGAGCGGGATTCAGGGTGGACCCAGTACTTC. It encodes CSAPERDSGWTQYF.

The chain uses TRBV15 and TRBJ1-2; tentative D call: TRBD1 (5 bases). The CDR3 loop spans 14 amino acids. The ends were cut back, 0 bases at V and 8 bases at J, with 13 bases in the middle. The germline V gene has CDR1 LNHNV and CDR2 YYDKDF (reference sequence). CDR3 sequence: CATSRDGDRAGYTF. In DNA, the CDR3 is TGTGCCACCAGCAGAGACGGGGACCGGGCGGGCTACACCTTC.

This clonotype was found a few times. This chain uses TRBV12-3 or TRBV12-4 with TRBJ1-2; no clear D gene. V lost 3 bases and J 5 bases, leaving 13 bases between the germline ends. The CDR3 sequence is 14 residues long. The CDR3 loop is CASSFSPEEYGYTF. The CDR3 nucleotides are TGTGCCAGCAGTTTTAGTCCGGAAGAATATGGCTACACCTTC.

The rearrangement links TRBV27 to TRBJ2-1, with D possibly being TRBD1 or TRBD2 (5 bases each). The CDR3 sequence is 16 residues long. Trimming left V 5 bases short and J 3 bases short, with 17 bases between. In germline, CDR1 is MNHEY, CDR2 SMNVEV (reference sequence). Here the CDR3 DNA reads TGTGCCAGCAGTATAGGGTTGGGGACGATCTACAATGAGCAGTTCTTC. It yields the protein CASSIGLGTIYNEQFF.

The rearrangement uses TRBV28 and TRBJ2-1; TRBD2 matches at 8 bases. CDR1 and CDR2 (germline): MDHEN, SYDVKM. This CDR3 comprises 15 residues. Losses at the gene ends were 5 bases for V and 4 bases for J; bases not matched to a gene: 7. CDR3 residues: CASSHDQRGYNEQFF. In DNA, the CDR3 is TGTGCCAGCAGTCACGACCAGCGGGGGTACAATGAGCAGTTCTTC.

The chain uses TRBV9 and TRBJ2-7; TRBD2 aligns across 8 bases. CDR3 size: 14 residues. Trimming at V came to 3 bases and at J to 7 bases, leaving 9 bases not matched to a gene. Germline CDR1 reads SGDLS; CDR2 reads YYNGEE. CDR3 sequence: CASSASGGEREQYF. DNA for the CDR3: TGTGCCAGCAGCGCAAGCGGGGGCGAACGGGAGCAGTACTTC.